Included here is one T cell receptor (beta chain) sequence, with context. No antigen is known for it. The record has no base qualities; no much larger clone is one base away. This specimen belongs to a study of shared clonotypes between healthy human individuals (TCRdb year 2020). Looking at the study overall: A few men and a couple of women, aged 18 to 49 years, made up the cohort. For each donor, three plates each were used for CD4 naive and CD4 memory, two plates were used for CD8 naive, and one plate was used for CD8 memory. To estimate repertoire size and how much clonotypes are shared between individuals, the study performed deep sequencing of blood TCR repertoires from about five healthy adults. To increase sequencing depth and limit assay-specific biases, TCR repertoire library preparation and sequencing were carried out by different laboratories using diverse techniques. Leukapheresis yielded between about 0.94 and 9.5 billion PBMCs per donor.

Using the deep immunoSEQ assay, multiplex PCR amplified TCR CDR3 regions from genomic DNA. For each cell subset, the extracted genomic DNA was distributed evenly across all wells of several immunoSEQ 96-well plates, and each plate served as one replicate. For sorted subsets, 150 to 250 ng genomic DNA, equal to approximately 30,000 T cell genomes, was loaded into each replicate PCR. Purified libraries were quantified with a Qubit 3.0 fluorometer, sized on a Bioanalyzer 2100, and re-quantified with the KAPA Library Quantification kit. Every immunoSEQ 96-well plate was sequenced on a dedicated single-read 150-cycle Illumina NextSeq 550 flow cell. Processing in the source paper ran as follows. Because the immunoSEQ output included only junctional sequences and no quality scores, the filtering could not be the same as the filtering used for full-length reads. Sequences were annotated with PyIR, a Python wrapper for IgBLAST v1.9, and V/J genes and CDR3 were assigned using IMGT germline references. Reads were filtered out if the reads had weak V/J assignments (E-value above 1e-6), no CDR3, stop codons, out-of-frame junctions, or ambiguous translated residues. A V3J clonotype was defined by an identical inferred V gene, J gene, and CDR3 amino acid sequence. Percentage overlap between repertoires was calculated by dividing the number of shared unique clonotypes by the size of the smaller repertoire. Repertoire richness was assessed with RTK rarefaction, the Chao1 estimator, and Recon v2.1 estimates of unobserved clonotypes. Generation probabilities for all TCRbeta clonotypes obtained by the gDNA method from several donors were computed using OLGA. Held by TCRdb, this immuneACCESS table contains in-frame sequences only and omits some clones. Under half of the omission traces to an unresolved V gene where checked; the cause of the rest is unknown. V and J calls and clone size are those listed in that table; D and trimming were worked out from the DNA. A total of nearly 2 million clones appear in this sample, roughly 94% of them only once. The biggest ten clones account for less than 1.5% of the sample.

The research as a whole found: When four donors were compared, the shared fraction of clonotypes was about 5.2% for naive CD4, 3.5% for naive CD8, more than 2% for memory CD4, and less than 0.45% for memory CD8. Because the study included a small number of donors, the genetic and exposure-history diversity represented was limited. Only blood was sampled, and tissue TCR repertoires likely differ from those in blood. Incomplete sequencing was indicated by rarefaction of sorted-subset datasets, despite the large sequencing depth. Pairwise subsampling led to the expectation that sequencing depth would affect the degree of clonotype sharing among donors. Estimated clonotype richness was generally larger for naive than for memory subsets. Compared with non-shared clonotypes, clonotypes shared by all four sorted-subset donors had higher generation probabilities.

CD8 naive samples were CD45RO-negative cells positively selected for CCR7, giving a CD45RA+CCR7+ population that excluded TemRA cells. Donors were healthy HIV-negative adults with no recently reported acute infections or vaccinations. All donors were Caucasian adults living in Nashville, Tennessee, USA. After blood collection by leukapheresis, PBMCs were isolated using Ficoll-Histopaque density gradient centrifugation and then cryopreserved in the vapor phase of liquid nitrogen. Purity and quantity of every magnetically sorted T cell population were checked by analytical flow cytometry. Genomic DNA was isolated from every sorted fraction and measured by UV absorbance on a Nanodrop 2000c. The CDR3 goes from the cysteine to the phenylalanine over 12 residues. Only the CDR3 portion is preserved as DNA: 36 bases, with reading frame beginning at the first base. V is reduced by 4 bases and J by 2 bases, leaving a spacing of 6 bases between them. Looking up the germline V gene yields CDR1 SNHLY and CDR2 FYNNEI.

Material for sequencing was naive CD8+ T cells sorted from blood. What the cell subset or site label conveys for this sample: CD45RA+CCR7+. The chain is encoded by TRBV2 joined to TRBJ2-7, with an unclear D gene assignment. The TCR originated in a man aged 18 to 30 in good health. The nucleotide sequence reads TGTGCCAGCAGTGCCCAGCCCTACGAGCAGTACTTC. Its protein product is CASSAQPYEQYF.